This T cell receptor beta chain was identified during a study of human T cells and chemical hapten exposure. Study-level information: TCR yield per sample varied, mainly due to pooled library volumes. Findings of the study overall: No shift was seen in TCRs above 1 in 1000 frequency with DPC sensitization.

In the library, unique molecular identifiers were attached to individual cDNA molecules. Original handling: Sample TCR counts, which ranged from roughly 23,224 to 750,000, had a median of approximately 95,000. Via MiXCR, TCRdb re-called the RACE reads, giving one row per CDR3 protein. TCRdb, not the authors, supplied the V and J calls. Found here are 35,000 to 55,000 distinct CDR3 sequences, about 3.7% of them singletons; the top ten hold around 5.7%. This clonotype was seen repeatedly, ten times or more. The antigen is undetermined. The ends were cut back, 3 bases at V and 0 bases at J, with 12 bases in the middle. Germline V gene lookup returns CDR1 DFQATT and CDR2 SNEGSKA (reference sequence). The CDR3 is 14 amino acids. Time point specified: healthy volunteer bleed at 6 weeks. The template was total RNA from unfractionated whole blood.

The chain couples TRBV20-1 to TRBJ2-7; either TRBD1 or TRBD2 may fit D (5 bases each). The sample was whole blood. The TCR comes from a human donor in good health. Some clones in this sample may be carry-over from other donors' samples. CDR3 residues: CSARRGSSSYEQYF. The CDR3 DNA is TGCAGTGCTAGGAGGGGATCCTCCTCCTACGAGCAGTACTTC.